The sample holds a few counts of the clone carrying this T cell receptor (beta chain). Its antigen is still unknown. This CDR3 is 14 amino acids long. Trimming pared 2 bases from V and 7 bases from J, leaving 15 bases between. Germline assignment: CDR1 SGHRS and CDR2 YFSETQ. The sample is drawn from a study of T cells in Graves' hyperthyroidism and ophthalmopathy. Across 18 months, stable Graves' hyperthyroidism was marked by no progression to ophthalmopathy. Study results and limitations: Patients with ophthalmopathy were separated from those with stable hyperthyroidism by a 13 V-J model.

TCR beta CDR3 sequences were amplified from RNA transcripts. Researchers ran a first-round RT-PCR on the TCR CDR3 using the HTBI primer set. Using its own MiXCR run on the multiplex PCR reads, TCRdb lists one record per CDR3 protein. The data contain approximately 870,000 distinct CDR3 sequences, roughly 40% of them singletons. The sample taken for sequencing was blood. The sequence was collected from a young man with Graves' hyperthyroidism. V is TRBV5-1 and J is TRBJ1-1; D not certain. The DNA for the CDR3 is TGCGCCAGCAGCTTCACGGACTCGGTCGGTGAAGCTTTCTTT. Translating it yields CASSFTDSVGEAFF.